Below are 3 T cell receptor beta chains sequenced from a single sample in a study of beta chain features in type 1 diabetes. The isolated RNA, all of it, was reverse transcribed, so expressed TCRB transcripts were what got sequenced. Method: immunoSEQ multiplex PCR; TCRdb's copy keeps in-frame clones and lacks some. This sample has around 160,000 clones, with around 50% found just once. Sequenced input: Tregs from blood. All receptors come from a man between 18 and 29 years old in good health.

This clone was observed a few times. The genes are TRBV10-3 and TRBJ1-1; unclear D gene. The CDR3 is 15 amino acids. V was trimmed by 5 bases and J by 0 bases, leaving 13 bases between them. Germline CDR1 ENHRY, CDR2 SYGVKD. DNA for the CDR3: TGTGCCATCAGTAGGACGGGAGACATGAACACTGAAGCTTTCTTT. Its protein is CAISRTGDMNTEAFF.

The DNA of the CDR3 is TGCGCCAGCGCCTATGAAGGACTAGGGGATGACGAGCAGTACTTC. Its translation: CASAYEGLGDDEQYF. The rearrangement joins TRBV5-1 to TRBJ2-7; 7 nucleotides match TRBD2. V shed 7 bases and J 5 bases; nucleotides not matched to a gene: 15. This CDR3 spans 15 amino acids. From germline, CDR1 is SGHRS and CDR2 YFSETQ. Based on the CDR3 plus reference TRBV5-1 and TRBJ2-7, the full variable domain is KAGVTQTPRYLIKTRGQQVTLSCSPISGHRSVSWYQQTPGQGLQFLFEYFSETQRNKGNFPGRFSGRQFSNSRSEMNVSTLELGDSALYLCASAYEGLGDDEQYFGPGTRLTVT.

The V gene is TRBV18, the J gene TRBJ1-2, with D possibly matching TRBD1 (5 bases). The V end lost 3 bases, the J end lost 8 bases, and 16 bases lay between the germline ends. CDR3 length: 14 amino acids. Germline assignment: CDR1 KGHSH and CDR2 LQKENI. The CDR3 is CASSPLGGVEGYTF. The CDR3 bases are TGTGCCAGCTCACCCCTCGGGGGGGTTGAGGGCTACACCTTC.